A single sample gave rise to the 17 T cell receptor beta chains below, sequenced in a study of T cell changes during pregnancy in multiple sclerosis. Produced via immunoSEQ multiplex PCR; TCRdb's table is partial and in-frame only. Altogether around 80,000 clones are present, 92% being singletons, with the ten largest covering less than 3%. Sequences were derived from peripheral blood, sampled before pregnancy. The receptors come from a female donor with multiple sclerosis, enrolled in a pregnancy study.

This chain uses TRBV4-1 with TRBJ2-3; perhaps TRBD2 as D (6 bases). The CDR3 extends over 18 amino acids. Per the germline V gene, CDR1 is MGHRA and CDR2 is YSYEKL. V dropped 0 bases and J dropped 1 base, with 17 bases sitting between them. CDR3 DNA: TGCGCCAGCAGCCAAGATGGGGTCCCGGGAGTCGGCACAGATACGCAGTATTTT. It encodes CASSQDGVPGVGTDTQYF.

CDR3 coding DNA: TGTGCCAGCAGTGAAGTTAGCGGGAGTCGCAATGAGCAGTTCTTC. Protein sequence: CASSEVSGSRNEQFF. This sequence joins TRBV6-4 and TRBJ2-1; 9 bases are a match to TRBD2. Germline CDR1 is MRHNA and CDR2 is SNTAGT. Losses at the gene ends were 3 bases for V and 6 bases for J; bases not matched to a gene: 6. CDR3 length: 15 residues.

The CDR3 sequence: CASSLETGNHNEQFF. Here the CDR3 DNA reads TGCGCCAGCAGCCTAGAGACAGGGAATCACAATGAGCAGTTCTTC. The rearrangement uses TRBV4-3 and TRBJ2-1; 7 nucleotides agree with TRBD1. Germline trimming cut 4 bases from V and 5 bases from J; bases unmatched to any gene: 8. The CDR3 contains 15 residues. Germline V gene data show CDR1 as LGHNA and CDR2 as YSLEER.

The CDR3 nucleotides read TGTGCCAGCAGTTTCCGGGACACTGATGGCTACACCTTC. Translated, it gives CASSFRDTDGYTF. This rearrangement joins TRBV27 to TRBJ1-2; D may be TRBD1 (6 bases). Germline CDR1 MNHEY, CDR2 SMNVEV (reference sequence). V lost 3 bases to trimming and J lost 6 bases, with 11 bases between them. The CDR3 extends over 13 amino acids.

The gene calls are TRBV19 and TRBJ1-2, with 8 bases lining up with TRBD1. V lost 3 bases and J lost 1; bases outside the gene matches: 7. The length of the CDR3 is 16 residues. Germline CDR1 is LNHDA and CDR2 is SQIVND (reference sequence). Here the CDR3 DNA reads TGTGCCAGTAGTATTATGACAGGGGCGGTTAACTATGGCTACACCTTC. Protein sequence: CASSIMTGAVNYGYTF.

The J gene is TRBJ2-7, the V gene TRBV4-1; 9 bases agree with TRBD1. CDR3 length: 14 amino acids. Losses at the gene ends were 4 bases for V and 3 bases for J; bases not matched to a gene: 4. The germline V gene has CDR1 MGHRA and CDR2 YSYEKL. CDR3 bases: TGCGCCAGCAGCCTTACAGGGGGCAGCTACGAGCAGTACTTC. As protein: CASSLTGGSYEQYF.

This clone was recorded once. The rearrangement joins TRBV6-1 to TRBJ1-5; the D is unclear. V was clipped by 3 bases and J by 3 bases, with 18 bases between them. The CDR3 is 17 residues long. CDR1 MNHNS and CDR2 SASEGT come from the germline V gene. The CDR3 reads CASSEVHFNRYNQPQHF. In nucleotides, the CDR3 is TGTGCCAGCAGTGAGGTTCATTTTAACAGATACAATCAGCCCCAGCATTTT.

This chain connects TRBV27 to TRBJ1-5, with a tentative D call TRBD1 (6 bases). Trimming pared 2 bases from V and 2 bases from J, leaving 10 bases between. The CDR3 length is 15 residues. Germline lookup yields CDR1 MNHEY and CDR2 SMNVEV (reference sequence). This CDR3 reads CASSLSAGGNQPQHF. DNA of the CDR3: TGTGCCAGCAGTTTAAGTGCAGGGGGCAATCAGCCCCAGCATTTT.

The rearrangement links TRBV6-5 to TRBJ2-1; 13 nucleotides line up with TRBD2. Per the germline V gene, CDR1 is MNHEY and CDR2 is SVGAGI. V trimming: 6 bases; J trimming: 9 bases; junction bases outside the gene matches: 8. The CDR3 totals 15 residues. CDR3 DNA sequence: TGTGCCAGCAGCGAGGTGCGACTAGCGGGAGGTGAGCAGTTCTTC. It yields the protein CASSEVRLAGGEQFF.

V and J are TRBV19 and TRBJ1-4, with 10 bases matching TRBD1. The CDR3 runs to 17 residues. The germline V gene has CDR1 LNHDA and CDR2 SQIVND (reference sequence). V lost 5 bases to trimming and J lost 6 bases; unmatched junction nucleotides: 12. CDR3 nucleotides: TGTGCCAGTAGTCCCGGGACAGGGGTCGGGGCGGATGAAAAACTGTTTTTT. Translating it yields CASSPGTGVGADEKLFF. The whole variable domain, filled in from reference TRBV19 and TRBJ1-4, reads DGGITQSPKYLFRKEGQNVTLSCEQNLNHDAMYWYRQDPGQGLRLIYYSQIVNDFQKGDIAEGYSVSREKKESFPLTVTSAQKNPTAFYLCASSPGTGVGADEKLFFGSGTQLSVL.

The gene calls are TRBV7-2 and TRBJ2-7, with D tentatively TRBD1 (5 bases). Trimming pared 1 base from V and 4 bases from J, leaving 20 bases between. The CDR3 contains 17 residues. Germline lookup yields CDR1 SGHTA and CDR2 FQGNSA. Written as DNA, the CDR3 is TGTGCCAGCAGCTTAGGGCAACCAGGGAAGAAGGGGTACGAGCAGTACTTC. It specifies CASSLGQPGKKGYEQYF.

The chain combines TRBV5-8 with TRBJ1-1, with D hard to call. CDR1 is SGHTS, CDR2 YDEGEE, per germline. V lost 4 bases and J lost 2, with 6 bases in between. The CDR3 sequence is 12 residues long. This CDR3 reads CASSLRNTEAFF. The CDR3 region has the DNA TGTGCCAGCAGCCTACGCAACACTGAAGCTTTCTTT.

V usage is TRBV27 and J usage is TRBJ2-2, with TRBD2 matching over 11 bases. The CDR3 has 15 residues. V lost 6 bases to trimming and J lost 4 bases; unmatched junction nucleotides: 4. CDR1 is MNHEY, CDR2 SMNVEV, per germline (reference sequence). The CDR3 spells CASRPTSGITGELFF. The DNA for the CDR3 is TGTGCCAGCAGGCCGACTAGCGGGATCACCGGGGAGCTGTTTTTT.

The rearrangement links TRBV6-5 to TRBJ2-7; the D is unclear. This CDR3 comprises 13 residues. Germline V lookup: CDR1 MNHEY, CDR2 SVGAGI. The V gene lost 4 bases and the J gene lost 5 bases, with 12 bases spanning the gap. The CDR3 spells CASSFRSEHEQYF. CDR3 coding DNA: TGTGCCAGCAGTTTCAGGTCTGAACACGAGCAGTACTTC.

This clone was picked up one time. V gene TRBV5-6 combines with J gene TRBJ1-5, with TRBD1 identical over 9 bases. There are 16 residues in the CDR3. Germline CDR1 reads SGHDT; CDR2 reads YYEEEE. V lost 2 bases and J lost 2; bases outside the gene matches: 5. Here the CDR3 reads CASSLKQGAGNQPQHF. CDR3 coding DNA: TGTGCCAGCAGCTTAAAACAGGGGGCGGGCAATCAGCCCCAGCATTTT.

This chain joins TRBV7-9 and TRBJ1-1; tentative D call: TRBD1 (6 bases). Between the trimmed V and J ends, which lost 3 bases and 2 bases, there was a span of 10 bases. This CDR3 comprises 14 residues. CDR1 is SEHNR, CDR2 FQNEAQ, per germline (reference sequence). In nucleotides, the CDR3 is TGTGCCAGCAGCTTGGGGGCGAGTAACACTGAAGCTTTCTTT. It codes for CASSLGASNTEAFF.

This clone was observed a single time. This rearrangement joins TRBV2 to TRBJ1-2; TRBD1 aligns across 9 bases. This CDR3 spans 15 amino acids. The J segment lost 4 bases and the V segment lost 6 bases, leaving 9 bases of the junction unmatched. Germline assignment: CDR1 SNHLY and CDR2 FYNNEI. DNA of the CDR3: TGTGCCAGCAGCCCCTGGGACAGGGCCCGCTATGGCTACACCTTC. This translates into CASSPWDRARYGYTF.